This entry features one T cell receptor (beta chain) sequence. Its antigen is not identified. Nashville, Tennessee was home to all donors, who were Caucasian adults. This table comes from immunoSEQ multiplex PCR, and its TCRdb copy is limited to in-frame clones, with some not included. The repertoire holds about 660,000 clones, with less than 85% as singletons. This record belongs to a study of shared clonotypes between healthy human individuals. Study-level points and caveats: Sorted-subset samples were not fully sequenced, rarefaction indicated.

Per the germline V gene, CDR1 is MNHNY and CDR2 is SVGAGI (reference sequence). V shed 1 base and J shed 1 base, with 7 bases lying between them. The CDR3 runs 14 residues. The sequence was obtained from a woman under 40 in good health. The sample taken for sequencing was memory CD4+ T cells sorted from blood. Subset described: CD45RA-negative fraction. The chain uses TRBV6-6 and TRBJ1-1, with unresolved D. The CDR3 sequence: CASSYLQRNTEAFF. The DNA for the CDR3 is TGTGCCAGCAGTTACTTACAGAGGAACACTGAAGCTTTCTTT.